Listed below are T cell receptor beta chains from one sample, sequenced in a study of blood T cell repertoires in COVID-19. Using immunoSEQ multiplex PCR, the repertoire was profiled, and TCRdb retains in-frame clones only, with some absent. Here the sample spans approximately 450,000 clones, 87% being singletons. What was sequenced was PBMCs or T cells enriched from blood (not recorded which). The receptors stem from a woman under 30 with acute COVID-19. Both conserved end residues are part of each CDR3. Each record gives: J gene, D gene, CDR3 length, V gene, clone size, CDR3 protein, CDR3 DNA. The D gene is left open where the match is weak. The listing skips clone size in some rows; elsewhere it reads once, few, many or a size class.

TRBJ2-7	TRBD2	15	TRBV9	.	CASSLSGSLNNEQYF	TGTGCCAGCAGCCTTAGCGGGAGCTTGAATAACGAGCAGTACTTC
TRBJ2-2	TRBD1	15	TRBV3-1/TRBV3-2	few	CASSPGQGNTGELFF	TGTGCCAGCAGCCCCGGACAGGGGAACACCGGGGAGCTGTTTTTT
TRBJ1-5	.	15	TRBV10-2	few	CASSENQQANQPQHF	TGCGCCAGCAGTGAGAATCAGCAGGCCAATCAGCCCCAGCATTTT
TRBJ2-3	.	16	TRBV19	.	CASSIVAAGVGDTQYF	TGTGCCAGTAGTATAGTTGCTGCAGGGGTGGGAGATACGCAGTATTTT
TRBJ1-2	.	15	TRBV6-5	once	CASSSRDGANYGYTF	TGTGCCAGCAGTTCGCGAGACGGAGCTAACTATGGCTACACCTTC
TRBJ2-1	TRBD2	17	TRBV7-9	.	CASSQTSGGARYNEQFF	TGTGCCAGCAGCCAGACTAGCGGGGGGGCCAGGTACAATGAGCAGTTCTTC
TRBJ2-1	TRBD2	14	TRBV9	.	CASSERGAYNEQFF	TGTGCCAGCAGCGAGCGGGGAGCCTACAATGAGCAGTTCTTC
TRBJ1-3	.	16	TRBV3-1/TRBV3-2	.	CASSQDGVGSGNTIYF	TGTGCCAGCAGCCAAGACGGAGTCGGGTCTGGAAACACCATATATTTT
TRBJ2-3	TRBD2	17	TRBV23-1	.	CASSQPSTSGNSDTQYF	TGCGCCAGCAGTCAACCTTCGACTAGCGGGAATTCAGATACGCAGTATTTT
TRBJ1-4	TRBD1	14	TRBV23-1	.	CASSTGQSNEKLFF	TGCGCCAGCAGTACGGGACAGTCGAATGAAAAACTGTTTTTT
TRBJ1-1	TRBD1	15	TRBV19	.	CASRDSRGSYTEAFF	TGTGCCAGTAGAGACTCCAGGGGGTCCTACACTGAAGCTTTCTTT
TRBJ2-7	TRBD2	16	TRBV5-5	.	CASSLGTGGGAYEQYF	TGTGCCAGCAGCTTGGGGACTGGCGGGGGGGCCTACGAGCAGTACTTC
TRBJ2-2	TRBD2	16	TRBV6-4	.	CASSVAGTTNTGELFF	TGTGCCAGCAGTGTCGCCGGGACTACAAACACCGGGGAGCTGTTTTTT
TRBJ1-5	.	15	TRBV4-2	.	CASSQNSGRRQPQHF	TGTGCCAGCAGCCAAAATTCAGGGCGGCGGCAGCCCCAGCATTTT
TRBJ1-1	.	13	TRBV18	.	CASSPSRGTEAFF	TGTGCCAGCTCACCATCGCGAGGGACTGAAGCTTTCTTT
TRBJ2-2	.	13	TRBV11-3	.	CASSWSSTGELFF	TGTGCCAGCAGCTGGTCCAGCACCGGGGAGCTGTTTTTT
TRBJ1-2	.	13	TRBV7-2	once	CASSLSGDYGYTF	TGTGCCAGCAGCTTATCGGGGGACTATGGCTACACCTTC
TRBJ2-1	.	11	TRBV6-5	.	CASTLLNEQFF	TGTGCCAGCACCCTACTCAATGAGCAGTTCTTC
TRBJ2-7	TRBD1	13	TRBV27	.	CASGLGTGSEQYF	TGTGCCAGCGGGCTCGGGACAGGGAGTGAGCAGTACTTC
TRBJ2-7	.	13	TRBV30	.	CAWRGQNSYEQYF	TGTGCCTGGAGAGGACAGAACTCCTACGAGCAGTACTTC